This TCR beta chain is drawn from a study of CD8 T cells in Susac syndrome. Whole-study results and caveats: As the study acknowledged, the number of individuals who were part of its TCR sequencing and HLA analysis was relatively small.

Germline V gene lookup returns CDR1 SEHNR and CDR2 FQNEAQ (reference sequence). V lost 5 bases and J lost 4, with 11 bases in between. The length of the CDR3 is 13 residues. Comment on this clonotype: What it binds is not known.

Matching for age and sex applied to the controls, who were healthy donors. TEMRA cells were enriched by FACS, and CD4+ and CD8+ T cells were negatively isolated. Random hexamers served to reverse transcribe roughly 0.45 to 1 ug RNA. One entry per CDR3 protein, called by TCRdb with MiXCR from the immunoSEQ multiplex PCR reads. The data hold about 190,000 distinct CDR3 sequences, with over 85% observed a single time. The V gene is TRBV7-9, the J gene TRBJ1-2; a weak D match, TRBD1 (6 bases). The sample consisted of CD4+ T cells from PBMCs. The TCR comes from a human donor in good health. The CDR3 sequence is CASSKGTPYGYTF. The CDR3 DNA reads as TGTGCCAGCAGCAAGGGGACACCCTATGGCTACACCTTC.